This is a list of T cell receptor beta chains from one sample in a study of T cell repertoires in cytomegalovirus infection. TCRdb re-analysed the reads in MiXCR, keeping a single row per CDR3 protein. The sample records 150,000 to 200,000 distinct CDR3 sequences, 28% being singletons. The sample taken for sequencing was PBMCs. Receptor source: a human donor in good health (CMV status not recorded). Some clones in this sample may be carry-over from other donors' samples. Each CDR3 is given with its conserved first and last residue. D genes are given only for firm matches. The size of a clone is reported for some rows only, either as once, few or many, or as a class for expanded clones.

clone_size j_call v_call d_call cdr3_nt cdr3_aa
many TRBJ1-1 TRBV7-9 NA TGTGCCAGCAGCCGCGACACGTCCTCGGGCACTGAAGCTTTCTTT CASSRDTSSGTEAFF
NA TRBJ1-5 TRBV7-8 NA TGTGCCAGCAGCTTGGGGGGAGGGGATCAGCCCCAGCATTTT CASSLGGGDQPQHF
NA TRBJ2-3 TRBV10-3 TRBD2 TGTGCCATCAGTGAGTCTAGCGGGGCGACAGATACGCAGTATTTT CAISESSGATDTQYF
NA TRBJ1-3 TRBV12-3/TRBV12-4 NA TGTGCCAGCACCTCGGACAGTGGAAACACCATATATTTT CASTSDSGNTIYF
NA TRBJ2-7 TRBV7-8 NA TGTGCCAGCAGCTTACTGTCGGAGCAGTACTTC CASSLLSEQYF
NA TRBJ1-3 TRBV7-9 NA TGTGCCAGCAGCTTTAATACTGGTGCGGACACCATATATTTT CASSFNTGADTIYF
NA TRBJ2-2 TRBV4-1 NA TGCGCCAGTGCCGGGGAGCTGTTTTTT CASAGELFF
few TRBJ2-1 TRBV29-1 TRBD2 TGCAGCGTTCGTACTAGCGGGGGGTACAATGAGCAGTTCTTC CSVRTSGGYNEQFF
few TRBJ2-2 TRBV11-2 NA TGTGCCAGCAGCTTAGTGCGGGGCCTCACCGGGGAGCTGTTTTTT CASSLVRGLTGELFF
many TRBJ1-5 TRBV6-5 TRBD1 TGTGCCAGCAGAGGACAGGGTAATCAGCCCCAGCATTTT CASRGQGNQPQHF
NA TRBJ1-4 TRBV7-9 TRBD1 TGTGCCAGCAGCTCCCCTGACAGGGCGTCCAGTGAAAAACTGTTTTTT CASSSPDRASSEKLFF
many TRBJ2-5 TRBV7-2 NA TGTGCCAGCGGGGAAAGGATAGAGACCCAGTACTTC CASGERIETQYF
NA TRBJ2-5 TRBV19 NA TGTGCCAGTAGTGCACAAGGACAGTTCCAAGAGACCCAGTACTTC CASSAQGQFQETQYF
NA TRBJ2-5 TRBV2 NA TGTGCCAGCAGTGAGGGCAGGGAAGAGACCCAGTACTTC CASSEGREETQYF
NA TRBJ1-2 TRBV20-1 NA TGCAGTGCTAGACAGGAAAGTGGCTACACCTTC CSARQESGYTF
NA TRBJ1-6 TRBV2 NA TGTGCCAGCAGTATAGGGGCCCCAGGGACTGGGTCACCCCTCCACTTT CASSIGAPGTGSPLHF
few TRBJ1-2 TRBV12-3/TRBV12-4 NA TGTGCCAGCAGTTTAGCGGGGACGGGCGAAGATGGCTACACCTTC CASSLAGTGEDGYTF
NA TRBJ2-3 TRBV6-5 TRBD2 TGTGCCAGCAGTTACTCGGCTAGCGGGGGGGCCGGGGCAGATACGCAGTATTTT CASSYSASGGAGADTQYF
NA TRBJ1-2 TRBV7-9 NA TGTGCCAGCAGCTTATTCGGCACAAACTATGGCTACACCTTC CASSLFGTNYGYTF
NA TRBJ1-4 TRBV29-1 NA TGCAGCGTCAGACTTTCCCCCGCAACTAATGAAAAACTGTTTTTT CSVRLSPATNEKLFF
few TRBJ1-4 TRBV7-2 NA TGTGCCAGCAGCTTAGGGGGGGGGGGGTTGGAAAAACTGTTTTTT CASSLGGGGLEKLFF
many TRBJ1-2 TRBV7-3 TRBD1 TGTGCCAGCAGCACCTGGACAGGCGTTAGCGGCTACACCTTC CASSTWTGVSGYTF
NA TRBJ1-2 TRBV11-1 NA TGTGCCAGCAGCTTAGTCAGCTCCGACTATGGCTACACCTTC CASSLVSSDYGYTF
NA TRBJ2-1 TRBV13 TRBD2 TGTGCCAGCAGCGCCGGGACTAGCGCTTACAATGAGCAGTTCTTC CASSAGTSAYNEQFF
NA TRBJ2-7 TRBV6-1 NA TGTGCCAGCAGGGAAGCGTTCCTCTTCACCTACGAGCAGTACTTC CASREAFLFTYEQYF
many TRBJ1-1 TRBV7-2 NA TGTGCCAGCAGGCGAACAGGCTTAGCTTTCTTT CASRRTGLAFF
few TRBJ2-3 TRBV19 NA TGTGCCAGTAGTATAGATCATTCGGCACAGGCCTTCACAGATACGCAGTATTTT CASSIDHSAQAFTDTQYF
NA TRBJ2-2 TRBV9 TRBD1 TGTGCCAGCAGCCCCCGAGGGACAGGGTTTACCGGGGAGCTGTTTTTT CASSPRGTGFTGELFF
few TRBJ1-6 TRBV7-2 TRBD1 TGTGCCAGCAGCTTGACAGGGGGGGCCTATAATTCACCCCTCCACTTT CASSLTGGAYNSPLHF
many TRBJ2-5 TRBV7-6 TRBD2 TGTGCCACCGGGAGGCTAGCGGGGATCCAAGAGACCCAGTACTTC CATGRLAGIQETQYF
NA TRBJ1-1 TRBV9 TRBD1 TGTGCCAGCAGCTTAGGGACAGGGATGAACACTGAAGCTTTCTTT CASSLGTGMNTEAFF